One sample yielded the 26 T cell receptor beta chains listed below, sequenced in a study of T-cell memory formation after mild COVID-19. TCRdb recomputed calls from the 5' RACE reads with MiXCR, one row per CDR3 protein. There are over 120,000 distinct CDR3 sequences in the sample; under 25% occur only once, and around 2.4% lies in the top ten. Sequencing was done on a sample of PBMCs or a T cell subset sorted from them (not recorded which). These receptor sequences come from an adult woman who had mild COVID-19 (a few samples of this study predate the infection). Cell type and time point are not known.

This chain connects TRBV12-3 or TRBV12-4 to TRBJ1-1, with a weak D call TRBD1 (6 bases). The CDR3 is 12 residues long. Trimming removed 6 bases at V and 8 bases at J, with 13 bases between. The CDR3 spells CASRNRDMEAFF. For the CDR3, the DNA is TGTGCCAGCAGGAACCGGGACATGGAAGCTTTCTTT.

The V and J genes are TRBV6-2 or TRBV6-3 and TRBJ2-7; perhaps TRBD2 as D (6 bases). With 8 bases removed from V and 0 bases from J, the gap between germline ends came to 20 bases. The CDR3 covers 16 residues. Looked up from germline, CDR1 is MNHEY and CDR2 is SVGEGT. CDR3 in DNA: TGTGCCAGCGCGCCGGAGGGCCGCGGGTTCTCCTACGAGCAGTACTTC. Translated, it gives CASAPEGRGFSYEQYF.

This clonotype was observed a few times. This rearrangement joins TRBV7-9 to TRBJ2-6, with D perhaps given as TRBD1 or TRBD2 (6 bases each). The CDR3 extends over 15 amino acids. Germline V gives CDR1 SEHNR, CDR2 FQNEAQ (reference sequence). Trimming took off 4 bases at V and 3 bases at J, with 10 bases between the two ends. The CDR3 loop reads CASSSQGLGANVLTF. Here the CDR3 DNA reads TGTGCCAGCAGCTCACAGGGACTTGGGGCCAACGTCCTGACTTTC.

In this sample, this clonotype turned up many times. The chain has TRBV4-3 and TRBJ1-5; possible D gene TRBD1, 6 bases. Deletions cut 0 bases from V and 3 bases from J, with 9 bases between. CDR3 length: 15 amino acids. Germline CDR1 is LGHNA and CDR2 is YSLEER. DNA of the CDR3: TGCGCCAGCAGCCAAGAGCAGGGGAACAATCAGCCCCAGCATTTT. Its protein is CASSQEQGNNQPQHF.

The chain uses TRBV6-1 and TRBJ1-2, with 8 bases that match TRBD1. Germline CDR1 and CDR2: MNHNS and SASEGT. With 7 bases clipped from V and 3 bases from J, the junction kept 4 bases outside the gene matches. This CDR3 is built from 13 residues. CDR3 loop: CASTPTGDYGYTF. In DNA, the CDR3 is TGTGCCAGCACCCCGACAGGGGACTATGGCTACACCTTC.

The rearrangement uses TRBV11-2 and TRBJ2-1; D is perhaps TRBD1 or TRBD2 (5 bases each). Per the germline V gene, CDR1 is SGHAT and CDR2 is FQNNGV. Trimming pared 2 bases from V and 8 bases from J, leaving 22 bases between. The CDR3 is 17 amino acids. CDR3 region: CASSLLTGPRSFYEQFF. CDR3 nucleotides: TGTGCCAGCAGCTTATTAACGGGACCCCGCTCGTTTTATGAGCAGTTCTTC.

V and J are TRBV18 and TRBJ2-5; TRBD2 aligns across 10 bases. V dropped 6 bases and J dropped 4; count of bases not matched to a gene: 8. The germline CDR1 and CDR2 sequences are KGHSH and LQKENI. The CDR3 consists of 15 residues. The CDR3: CASSSASGRGETQYF. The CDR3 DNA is TGTGCCAGCTCCTCCGCTAGCGGGAGAGGAGAGACCCAGTACTTC.

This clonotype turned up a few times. As DNA, the CDR3 is TGTGCCAGCAGCTTCCCACCCGACCCAGAGAGGGGAGAGACCCAGTACTTC. Translated, it gives CASSFPPDPERGETQYF. This rearrangement joins TRBV7-9 to TRBJ2-5; either TRBD1 or TRBD2 may supply D (5 bases each). CDR1 is SEHNR, CDR2 FQNEAQ, per germline (reference sequence). This CDR3 comprises 17 residues. V shed 3 bases and J shed 4 bases, with 21 bases lying between them.

DNA of the CDR3: TGTGCCACCAGCAGAGAGGGAGGGACCTACGAGCAGTACTTC. Amino acid sequence: CATSREGGTYEQYF. This sequence joins TRBV15 and TRBJ2-7; TRBD2 matches at 7 bases. Looked up from germline, CDR1 is LNHNV and CDR2 is YYDKDF (reference sequence). With V trimmed by 0 bases and J by 2 bases, 1 base remained unmatched. This CDR3 has 14 amino acids.

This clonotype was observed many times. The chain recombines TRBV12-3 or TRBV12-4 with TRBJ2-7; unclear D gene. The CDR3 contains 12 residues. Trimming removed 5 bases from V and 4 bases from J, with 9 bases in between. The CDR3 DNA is TGTGCCAGCAGTGAGATCGGGTACGAGCAGTACTTC. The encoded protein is CASSEIGYEQYF.

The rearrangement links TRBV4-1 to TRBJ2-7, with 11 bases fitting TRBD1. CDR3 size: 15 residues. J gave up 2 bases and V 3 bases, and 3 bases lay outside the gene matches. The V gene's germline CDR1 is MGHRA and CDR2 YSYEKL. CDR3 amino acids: CASSHPGQGAYEQYF. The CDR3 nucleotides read TGCGCCAGCAGCCACCCGGGACAGGGGGCCTACGAGCAGTACTTC.

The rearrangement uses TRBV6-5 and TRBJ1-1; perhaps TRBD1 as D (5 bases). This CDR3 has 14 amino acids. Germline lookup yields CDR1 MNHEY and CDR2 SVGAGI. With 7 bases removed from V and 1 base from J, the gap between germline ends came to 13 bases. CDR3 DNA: TGTGCCAGCATTTCCAGGGCGGAGAACACTGAAGCTTTCTTT. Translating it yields CASISRAENTEAFF.

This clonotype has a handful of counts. For the CDR3, the DNA is TGTGCCAGCAGTGGGGGACTAGCCTTCGACGAGCAGTACTTC. Translating gives CASSGGLAFDEQYF. The chain joins TRBV6-1 to TRBJ2-7; 9 nucleotides match TRBD2. J was trimmed by 5 bases and V by 4 bases; bases with no gene match: 6. This CDR3 spans 14 amino acids. Germline V CDR1 and CDR2: MNHNS, SASEGT.

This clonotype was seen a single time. The CDR3 DNA reads as TGTGCCAGCAGTTTTGGGGATCTAACGTCTAATGAAAAACTGTTTTTT. This codes for CASSFGDLTSNEKLFF. The chain has TRBV12-3 or TRBV12-4 and TRBJ1-4; D is uncertain. V was trimmed by 3 bases and J by 3 bases, leaving 14 bases between them. This CDR3 has 16 residues.

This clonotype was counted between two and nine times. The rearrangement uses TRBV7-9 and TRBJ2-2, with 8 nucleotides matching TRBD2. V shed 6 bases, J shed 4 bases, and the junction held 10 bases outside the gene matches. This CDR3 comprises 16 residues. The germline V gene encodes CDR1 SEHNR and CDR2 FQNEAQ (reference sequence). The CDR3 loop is CASSQSGSYGTGELFF. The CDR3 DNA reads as TGTGCCAGCAGTCAAAGCGGGAGTTATGGCACCGGGGAGCTGTTTTTT.

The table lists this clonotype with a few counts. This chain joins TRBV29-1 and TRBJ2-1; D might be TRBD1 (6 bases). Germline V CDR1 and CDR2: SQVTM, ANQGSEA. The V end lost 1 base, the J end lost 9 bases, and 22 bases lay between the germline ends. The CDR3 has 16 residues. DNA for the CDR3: TGCAGCGTTGAAGGGGGCATTGGGGGCAGGACGGGTGAGCAGTTCTTC. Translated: CSVEGGIGGRTGEQFF.

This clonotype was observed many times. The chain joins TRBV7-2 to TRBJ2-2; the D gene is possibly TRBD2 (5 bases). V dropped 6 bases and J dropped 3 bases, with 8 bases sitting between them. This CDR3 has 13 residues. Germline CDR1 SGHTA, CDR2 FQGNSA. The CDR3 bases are TGTGCCAGCAGAAAGGGAGACACCGGGGAGCTGTTTTTT. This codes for CASRKGDTGELFF.

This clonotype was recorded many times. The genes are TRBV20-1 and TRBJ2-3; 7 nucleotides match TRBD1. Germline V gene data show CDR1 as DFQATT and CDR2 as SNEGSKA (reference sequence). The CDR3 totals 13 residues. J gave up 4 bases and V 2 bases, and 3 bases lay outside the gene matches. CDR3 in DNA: TGCAGTGCTAGATCGACAGGGTCAGATACGCAGTATTTT. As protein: CSARSTGSDTQYF.

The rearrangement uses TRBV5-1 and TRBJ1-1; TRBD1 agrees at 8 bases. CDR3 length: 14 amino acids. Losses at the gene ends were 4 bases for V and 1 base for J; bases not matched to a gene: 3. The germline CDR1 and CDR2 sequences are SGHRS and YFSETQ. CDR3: CASSAGQANTEAFF. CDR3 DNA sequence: TGCGCCAGCAGCGCGGGACAGGCGAACACTGAAGCTTTCTTT.

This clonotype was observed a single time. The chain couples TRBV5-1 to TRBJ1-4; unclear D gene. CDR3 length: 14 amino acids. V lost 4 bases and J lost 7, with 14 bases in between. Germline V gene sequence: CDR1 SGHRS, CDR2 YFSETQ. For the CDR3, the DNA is TGCGCCAGCAGCCCTCAATTGACAAGTGAAAAACTGTTTTTT. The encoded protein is CASSPQLTSEKLFF.

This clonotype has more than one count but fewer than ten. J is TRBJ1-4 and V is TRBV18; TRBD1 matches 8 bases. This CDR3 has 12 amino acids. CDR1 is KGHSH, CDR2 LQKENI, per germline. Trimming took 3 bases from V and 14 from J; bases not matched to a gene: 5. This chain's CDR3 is CASSPEQGDLFF. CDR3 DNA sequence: TGTGCCAGCTCACCCGAACAGGGGGATCTGTTTTTT.

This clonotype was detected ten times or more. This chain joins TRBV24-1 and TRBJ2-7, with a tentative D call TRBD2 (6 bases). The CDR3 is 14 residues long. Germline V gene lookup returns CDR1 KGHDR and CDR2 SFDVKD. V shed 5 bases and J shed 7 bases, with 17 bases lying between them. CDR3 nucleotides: TGTGCCACCAGTGGGGCAGGGAGGAGCAATGAGCAGTACTTC. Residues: CATSGAGRSNEQYF.

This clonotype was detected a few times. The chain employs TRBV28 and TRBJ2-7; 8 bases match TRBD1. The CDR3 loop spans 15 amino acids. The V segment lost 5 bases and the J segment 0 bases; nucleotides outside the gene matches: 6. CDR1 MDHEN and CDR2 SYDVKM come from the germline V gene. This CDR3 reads CASSPGGQDSYEQYF. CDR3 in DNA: TGTGCCAGCAGTCCAGGGGGACAGGACTCCTACGAGCAGTACTTC.

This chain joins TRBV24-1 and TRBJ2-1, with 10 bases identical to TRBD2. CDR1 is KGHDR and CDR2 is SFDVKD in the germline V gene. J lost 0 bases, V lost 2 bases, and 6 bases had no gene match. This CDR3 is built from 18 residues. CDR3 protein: CATSDSRPSGSSYNEQFF. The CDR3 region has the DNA TGTGCCACCAGTGATTCCCGACCTAGCGGGAGCTCCTACAATGAGCAGTTCTTC.

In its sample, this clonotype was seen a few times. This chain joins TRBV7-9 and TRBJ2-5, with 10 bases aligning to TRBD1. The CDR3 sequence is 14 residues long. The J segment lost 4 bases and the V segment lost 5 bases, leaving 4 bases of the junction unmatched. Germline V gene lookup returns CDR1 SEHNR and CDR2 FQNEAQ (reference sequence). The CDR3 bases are TGTGCCAGCAGCGTAAGGACAGGGGGAGAGACCCAGTACTTC. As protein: CASSVRTGGETQYF.

The CDR3 sequence is CASSQCEGILGSPLHF. CDR3 sequence (DNA): TGCGCCAGCAGTCAATGCGAGGGGATATTAGGGTCACCCCTCCACTTT. V is TRBV23-1 and J is TRBJ1-6; TRBD1 might be the D (5 bases). TRBV23-1 qualifies as an ORF whose function is uncertain. The CDR3 runs to 16 residues. The V end was cut by 1 base, the J end by 10 bases, with 17 bases between.